This T cell receptor beta chain was captured in a study of shared clonotypes between healthy human individuals. Across the study: Donors had three CD4 naive, three CD4 memory, two CD8 naive and one CD8 memory plate apiece.

Method: immunoSEQ multiplex PCR; TCRdb's copy keeps in-frame clones and lacks some. Of about 2.2 million clones listed, 85% to 95% are singletons. General study results and limits: Sequencing depth was a factor that was expected to affect clonotype sharing among donors. Blood was the only sampled material, and tissue repertoires likely differ.

Points on this clone: Its antigen remains unidentified.

CD45RO-negative cells were positively selected for CCR7, leaving out terminally differentiated effector memory CD45RA+ cells. The sample taken for sequencing was naive CD8+ T cells from PBMCs. The source is a man between 18 and 29 years old in good health. Some clones in this sample may be carry-over from other donors' samples.

The CDR3 nucleotides are TGTGCCAGCAGTTACTCGGACAGGGGGCGCTACGAGCAGTACTTC. This sequence encodes CASSYSDRGRYEQYF. The chain combines TRBV6-5 with TRBJ2-7; 11 bases match TRBD1. Germline V gives CDR1 MNHEY, CDR2 SVGAGI. The CDR3 consists of 15 residues. With 0 bases clipped from V and 3 bases from J, the junction kept 1 base outside the gene matches.